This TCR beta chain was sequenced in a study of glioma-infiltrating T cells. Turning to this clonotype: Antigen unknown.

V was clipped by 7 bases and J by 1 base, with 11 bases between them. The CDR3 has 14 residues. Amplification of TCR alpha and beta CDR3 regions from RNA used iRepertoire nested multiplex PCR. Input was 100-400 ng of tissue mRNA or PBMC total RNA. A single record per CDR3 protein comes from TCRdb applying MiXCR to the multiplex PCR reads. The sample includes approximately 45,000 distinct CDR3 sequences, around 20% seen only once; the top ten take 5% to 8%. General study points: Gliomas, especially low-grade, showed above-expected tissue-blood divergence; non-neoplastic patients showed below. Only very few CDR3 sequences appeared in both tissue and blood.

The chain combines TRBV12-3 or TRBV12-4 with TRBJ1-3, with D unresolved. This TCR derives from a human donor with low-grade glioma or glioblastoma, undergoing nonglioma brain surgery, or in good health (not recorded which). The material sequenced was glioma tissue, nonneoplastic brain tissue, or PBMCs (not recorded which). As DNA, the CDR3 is TGTGCCAGCACTCAAAGGGATTCTGGAAACACCATATATTTT. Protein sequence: CASTQRDSGNTIYF.